These 10 T cell receptor beta chains were all obtained from the same sample, sequenced in a study of beta chain features in type 1 diabetes. Study observations and caveats: Among all four CD4+ subsets, Type 1 diabetes patients had TCRB CDR3s that were moderately but significantly shorter.

Reverse transcribing all isolated RNA meant expressed TCRB transcripts were sequenced. The table came from immunoSEQ multiplex PCR; TCRdb's copy has only in-frame clones and leaves some out. Here the sample spans some 350,000 clones, around 9.6% being singletons. These receptors lack a known antigen. Sequencing used central memory CD4+ T cells from blood. Every receptor here comes from a man aged 25-40 years with type 1 diabetes.

In its sample, this clone was seen a few times. This chain connects TRBV9 to TRBJ2-1; 13 nucleotides line up with TRBD2. Trimming removed 3 bases from V and 10 bases from J; junction bases left unmatched: 10. CDR3 size: 16 residues. The germline V gene encodes CDR1 SGDLS and CDR2 YYNGEE. As DNA, the CDR3 is TGTGCCAGCAGCGCTACCGGGACTAGCGGGACAAGAGAGCAGTTCTTC. Translating it yields CASSATGTSGTREQFF.

Only a few counts were recorded for this clone. V usage is TRBV6-1 and J usage is TRBJ1-1; TRBD1 matches 8 bases. The CDR3 runs to 14 residues. CDR1 is MNHNS and CDR2 is SASEGT in the germline V gene. J lost 3 bases, V lost 7 bases, and 7 bases had no gene match. The CDR3 DNA sequence: TGTGCCAGCACCCTCAGGGGGCCAGACACTGAAGCTTTCTTT. Translation: CASTLRGPDTEAFF.

The chain recombines TRBV7-6 with TRBJ2-7; D unclear. This CDR3 is built from 13 residues. Germline CDR1 and CDR2: SGHVS and FNYEAQ. Deletions cut 1 base from V and 4 bases from J, with 8 bases between. The DNA of the CDR3 is TGTGCCAGCAGCTTAGAGACGCAGTACGAGCAGTACTTC. Its protein product is CASSLETQYEQYF.

V usage is TRBV4-2 and J usage is TRBJ2-7, with TRBD1 matching over 10 bases. The germline V gene encodes CDR1 LGHNA and CDR2 YNFKEQ. Losses at the gene ends were 2 bases for V and 2 bases for J; bases not matched to a gene: 6. This CDR3 has 16 residues. The CDR3 nucleotides read TGTGCCAGCAGCCAACCGACAGGGGGCGACCCCTACGAGCAGTACTTC. Protein product: CASSQPTGGDPYEQYF.

This clone was counted ten times or more. Sequence at one end of the junction differs from germline and may be a read error. The CDR3, as DNA: TGTGCCAGCAGCGAGGGGACAGGGCCCAACTTC. It encodes CASSEGTGPNF. V gene TRBV7-2 combines with J gene TRBJ2-7; 9 bases line up with TRBD1. Per the germline V gene, CDR1 is SGHTA and CDR2 is FQGNSA. This CDR3 has 11 residues.

V usage is TRBV28 and J usage is TRBJ2-3; 7 bases agree with TRBD1. This CDR3 is built from 16 residues. The junction had 5 bases not matched to a gene; V was cut back by 2 bases and J by 0 bases. CDR1 and CDR2 (germline): MDHEN, SYDVKM. CDR3 protein: CASSLTGVVSTDTQYF. The CDR3 DNA follows: TGTGCCAGCAGTTTAACAGGGGTGGTTAGCACAGATACGCAGTATTTT.

J is TRBJ2-1 and V is TRBV19, with D unclear. The CDR3 sequence is 16 residues long. The germline CDR1 and CDR2 sequences are LNHDA and SQIVND (reference sequence). Trimming removed 3 bases at V and 2 bases at J, with 14 bases between. The CDR3, as DNA: TGTGCCAGTAGTATTGTCGGCGTTTGGACCTACAATGAGCAGTTCTTC. Amino acids: CASSIVGVWTYNEQFF.

The table lists this clone with many counts. V and J are TRBV11-2 and TRBJ2-3; TRBD2 matches 12 bases. This CDR3 is built from 16 residues. The junction had 8 bases not matched to a gene; V was cut back by 5 bases and J by 5 bases. In germline, CDR1 is SGHAT, CDR2 FQNNGV. In nucleotides, the CDR3 is TGTGCCAGCAGCCTCCAGCTAGCGGGGGGGGGAGATACGCAGTATTTT. Encoded protein: CASSLQLAGGGDTQYF.

This clone occurred many times. The genes are TRBV7-2 and TRBJ1-1, with 8 bases lining up with TRBD1. The germline V gene has CDR1 SGHTA and CDR2 FQGNSA. This CDR3 spans 15 amino acids. Trimming cost V 3 bases and J 7 bases; bases outside gene matches: 10. For the CDR3, the DNA is TGTGCCAGCAGCTTTCGGACAGGGAGAATAGGTGAAGCTTTCTTT. Translating gives CASSFRTGRIGEAFF. Based on the CDR3 plus reference TRBV7-2 and TRBJ1-1, the full variable domain is GAGVSQSPSNKVTEKGKDVELRCDPISGHTALYWYRQSLGQGLEFLIYFQGNSAPDKSGLPSDRFSAERTGGSVSTLTIQRTQQEDSAVYLCASSFRTGRIGEAFFGQGTRLTVV.

This clone was seen a handful of times. The CDR3 region has the DNA TGTGCCAGCAGCTCTCGACTAGCGGGGTACAATGAGCAGTTCTTC. Protein sequence: CASSSRLAGYNEQFF. The chain carries TRBV9 and TRBJ2-1, with 11 bases aligning to TRBD2. Germline-derived CDR1 and CDR2 are SGDLS and YYNGEE. The CDR3 runs 15 residues. V was clipped by 4 bases and J by 4 bases; unmatched bases: 4.